Below are 31 T cell receptor beta chains sequenced from a single sample in a study of cytomegalovirus exposure and HLA in healthy donors. Use of 60 Vbeta and 13 Jbeta primers characterized the PCR. Sequencing was performed with immunoSEQ multiplex PCR; in TCRdb, only in-frame clones are kept and a portion is missing. The sample lists 79,000 or so clones, under 85% occurring once. The sequenced sample consisted of PBMCs. Every receptor here comes from a woman aged 40-49 years in good health and CMV-seropositive.

The rearrangement links TRBV19 to TRBJ2-7, with 8 bases fitting TRBD2. This CDR3 is 14 amino acids long. V shed 5 bases and J 5 bases; nucleotides not matched to a gene: 8. Germline assignment: CDR1 LNHDA and CDR2 SQIVND (reference sequence). The CDR3 region is CASSRSGDVDEQYF. CDR3 bases: TGTGCCAGTAGTCGTAGCGGGGACGTAGACGAGCAGTACTTC.

The chain uses TRBV19 and TRBJ1-4, with D hard to call. CDR1 LNHDA and CDR2 SQIVND come from the germline V gene (reference sequence). The CDR3 has 13 residues. Trimming stripped 7 bases from V and 10 bases from J, with 16 bases between. The CDR3 nucleotides read TGTGCCAGTAATGGAGCGACGGCGGGAAAACTGTTTTTT. Amino acids: CASNGATAGKLFF.

The gene calls are TRBV1 and TRBJ2-7; the table's TRBD2 call for D was not verified on the DNA. TRBV1 is tagged as a pseudogene. This CDR3 has 15 amino acids. CDR3 nucleotide sequence: TGCACCAGCAGCCAAGCGGGCCCGGGGGCCTACGAGCAGTACTTC. Translated: CTSSQAGPGAYEQYF.

This clone was found once. This chain links TRBV30 with TRBJ2-1; TRBD1 aligns across 8 bases. The trim removed 1 base at V and 4 bases at J, leaving 9 bases unmatched. The CDR3 is 16 residues long. Germline V CDR1 and CDR2: GTSNPN, SVGIG (reference sequence). The CDR3 loop is CAWSAYFGTGYNEQFF. For the CDR3, the DNA is TGTGCCTGGAGTGCCTACTTCGGGACAGGATACAATGAGCAGTTCTTC.

This clone was seen a single time. The CDR3 protein is CASRAGTGSYEQYF. In DNA, the CDR3 is TGCGCCAGCAGGGCCGGGACTGGCTCCTACGAGCAGTACTTC. The chain carries TRBV5-1 and TRBJ2-7; possible D gene TRBD2, 6 bases. Trimming took off 5 bases at V and 0 bases at J, with 12 bases between the two ends. CDR1 SGHRS and CDR2 YFSETQ come from the germline V gene. The CDR3 totals 14 residues. Using reference TRBV5-1 and TRBJ2-7 for the parts outside the CDR3, the full variable domain is KAGVTQTPRYLIKTRGQQVTLSCSPISGHRSVSWYQQTPGQGLQFLFEYFSETQRNKGNFPGRFSGRQFSNSRSEMNVSTLELGDSALYLCASRAGTGSYEQYFGPGTRLTVT.

V and J are TRBV29-1 and TRBJ2-7; TRBD2 agrees at 8 bases. V shed 5 bases and J 2 bases; nucleotides not matched to a gene: 5. Germline V gene sequence: CDR1 SQVTM, CDR2 ANQGSEA. This CDR3 has 13 residues. In nucleotides, the CDR3 is TGCAGCGTTCGCGGACTAGCAGCCTACGAGCAGTACTTC. Its protein product is CSVRGLAAYEQYF.

J is TRBJ1-2 and V is TRBV4-1; D is possibly TRBD1 (6 bases). Trimming removed 0 bases from V and 3 bases from J, with 20 bases in between. This CDR3 is 18 amino acids long. Germline values: CDR1 MGHRA, CDR2 YSYEKL. Written as DNA, the CDR3 is TGCGCCAGCAGCCAAGAATTCGACAGGACGGAAAGATACTATGGCTACACCTTC. Amino acid sequence: CASSQEFDRTERYYGYTF.

There are a few counts of this clone. The chain uses TRBV7-3 and TRBJ1-1, with D unclear. Germline loops: CDR1 SGHTA, CDR2 FQGTGA. Trimming pared 0 bases from V and 4 bases from J, leaving 6 bases between. The CDR3 sequence is 13 residues long. Here the CDR3 reads CASSLTFSTEAFF. Written as DNA, the CDR3 is TGTGCCAGCAGCTTAACGTTCAGCACTGAAGCTTTCTTT.

CDR3 nucleotides: TGCAGCGTTGAGTCTGCTGGAAACACCATATATTTT. It specifies CSVESAGNTIYF. This chain joins TRBV29-1 and TRBJ1-3; no firm D call. Germline CDR1 is SQVTM and CDR2 is ANQGSEA. This CDR3 has 12 amino acids. Trimming stripped 3 bases from V and 2 bases from J, with 5 bases between.

V and J are TRBV6-5 and TRBJ2-7, with 9 bases identical to TRBD2. This CDR3 spans 16 amino acids. The germline CDR1 and CDR2 sequences are MNHEY and SVGAGI. The V segment lost 4 bases and the J segment 2 bases; nucleotides outside the gene matches: 9. CDR3 sequence reads: CASSSQTSGSPYEQYF. The CDR3 nucleotides read TGTGCCAGCAGTTCCCAGACTAGCGGATCGCCCTACGAGCAGTACTTC.

The V call is TRBV4-1, the J call TRBJ1-5, with D perhaps matching TRBD1 (6 bases). The CDR3 has 15 residues. The germline V and J ends were trimmed by 1 base and 4 bases, with 11 bases remaining between them. Germline V gene sequence: CDR1 MGHRA, CDR2 YSYEKL. DNA of the CDR3: TGCGCCAGCAGCCAAGCAGGGGCCGGGAATCAGCCCCAGCATTTT. Its protein is CASSQAGAGNQPQHF.

The gene calls are TRBV7-6 and TRBJ2-3; 8 nucleotides align to TRBD2. With V trimmed by 2 bases and J by 2 bases, 9 bases remained unmatched. Germline values: CDR1 SGHVS, CDR2 FNYEAQ. There are 17 residues in the CDR3. The CDR3, as DNA: TGTGCCAGCAGCTTAATCGGGCGGGGGGCCGACACAGATACGCAGTATTTT. Protein product: CASSLIGRGADTDTQYF.

The sample holds a few counts of this clone. The chain couples TRBV25-1 to TRBJ2-1; perhaps TRBD1 as D (5 bases). V was trimmed by 5 bases and J by 8 bases, leaving 10 bases between them. Germline assignment: CDR1 MGHDK and CDR2 SYGVNS. The CDR3 runs 12 residues. CDR3 loop: CASSLDTYEQFF. CDR3 bases: TGTGCCAGCAGTCTGGACACCTATGAGCAGTTCTTC.

The genes are TRBV13 and TRBJ2-1; TRBD1 agrees at 10 bases. CDR1 PRHDT and CDR2 FYEKMQ come from the germline V gene (reference sequence). Trimming removed 0 bases from V and 8 bases from J; junction bases left unmatched: 4. CDR3 size: 15 residues. The CDR3 sequence: CASSLGGQGEYEQFF. The CDR3, as DNA: TGTGCCAGCAGCTTAGGCGGACAGGGGGAGTATGAGCAGTTCTTC.

This chain uses TRBV9 with TRBJ1-2; D unresolved. Germline loops: CDR1 SGDLS, CDR2 YYNGEE. The CDR3 spans 16 residues. With 0 bases removed from V and 6 bases from J, the gap between germline ends came to 18 bases. CDR3 residues: CASSVEVLTTRDGYTF. The CDR3 nucleotides read TGTGCCAGCAGCGTAGAAGTATTGACGACGAGGGATGGCTACACCTTC.

This rearrangement joins TRBV9 to TRBJ1-2, with a weak D call TRBD1 (5 bases). Germline V gene data show CDR1 as SGDLS and CDR2 as YYNGEE. V lost 4 bases and J 1 base, leaving 8 bases between the germline ends. The CDR3 has 13 amino acids. CDR3 nucleotides: TGTGCCAGCAGCTCCGACAGTAACTATGGCTACACCTTC. This sequence encodes CASSSDSNYGYTF.

The chain combines TRBV4-1 with TRBJ2-1, with TRBD2 matching over 12 bases. J lost 4 bases, V lost 3 bases, and 7 bases had no gene match. Germline values: CDR1 MGHRA, CDR2 YSYEKL. The CDR3 length is 17 residues. CDR3 DNA: TGCGCCAGCAGCCAGGGAGGGCTAGCGGGGGGGTACAATGAGCAGTTCTTC. Its translation: CASSQGGLAGGYNEQFF.

The rearrangement uses TRBV5-8 and TRBJ1-5, with TRBD1 as a possible D gene (5 bases). This CDR3 comprises 15 residues. V was pared by 4 bases and J by 2 bases, with 13 bases between. The V gene's germline CDR1 is SGHTS and CDR2 YDEGEE. Here the CDR3 DNA reads TGTGCCAGCAGCCTCATACAACAGGGCAATCAGCCCCAGCATTTT. It yields the protein CASSLIQQGNQPQHF.

The V and J genes are TRBV5-6 and TRBJ2-7; D perhaps matches TRBD1 (6 bases). Trimming took 5 bases from V and 6 from J, leaving 9 bases between them. CDR1 is SGHDT and CDR2 is YYEEEE in the germline V gene. The CDR3 spans 11 residues. The CDR3 region is CASSTQGEQYF. The DNA of the CDR3 is TGTGCCAGCAGTACACAGGGCGAGCAGTACTTC.

This chain connects TRBV7-9 to TRBJ2-7; 9 nucleotides line up with TRBD1. J lost 3 bases, V lost 5 bases, and 8 bases had no gene match. Per the germline V gene, CDR1 is SEHNR and CDR2 is FQNEAQ (reference sequence). The CDR3 totals 15 residues. For the CDR3, the DNA is TGTGCCAGCAGCGCCACGACAGGGGGGAGCTACGAGCAGTACTTC. Protein product: CASSATTGGSYEQYF.

The CDR3: CASGARSIEQFF. DNA for the CDR3: TGTGCCAGCGGGGCTAGATCCATTGAGCAGTTCTTC. This rearrangement joins TRBV6-5 to TRBJ2-1; D is perhaps TRBD1 (5 bases). The CDR3 spans 12 residues. From germline, CDR1 is MNHEY and CDR2 SVGAGI. V was shortened by 8 bases and J by 9 bases, with 14 bases between the two germline ends.

The V call is TRBV18, the J call TRBJ2-5; no firm D call. Germline V lookup: CDR1 KGHSH, CDR2 LQKENI. V shed 5 bases and J shed 0 bases, with 4 bases lying between them. CDR3 length: 12 residues. The CDR3 nucleotides are TGTGCCAGCTCATCGTACCAAGAGACCCAGTACTTC. Protein product: CASSSYQETQYF.

The gene calls are TRBV7-7 and TRBJ2-2, with D tentatively TRBD2 (6 bases). The CDR3 contains 14 residues. V lost 1 base, J lost 5 bases, and 8 bases lay in between. Germline-derived CDR1 and CDR2 are SSHAT and FNYEAQ (reference sequence). Here the CDR3 reads CASSLVAGTGELFF. CDR3 nucleotide sequence: TGTGCCAGCAGCTTAGTTGCGGGGACCGGGGAGCTGTTTTTT.

The gene calls are TRBV30 and TRBJ1-5; 10 bases line up with TRBD1. Germline loops: CDR1 GTSNPN, CDR2 SVGIG (reference sequence). The CDR3 has 15 amino acids. The ends lost 1 base at V and 5 bases at J; junction bases unmatched: 5. The CDR3 DNA is TGTGCCTGGAGTGGGAGAGGACAGGGGGATCAGCCCCAGCATTTT. As protein: CAWSGRGQGDQPQHF.

The chain links TRBV4-2 to TRBJ2-7, with TRBD2 identical over 8 bases. The CDR3 length is 19 residues. CDR1 LGHNA and CDR2 YNFKEQ come from the germline V gene. The V and J ends lost 4 bases and 2 bases, in that order; junction bases with no gene match: 19. The CDR3 protein is CASSLRGPKTGTRPYEQYF. Here the CDR3 DNA reads TGTGCCAGCAGCCTAAGAGGGCCGAAAACCGGGACTAGACCCTACGAGCAGTACTTC.

J is TRBJ2-7 and V is TRBV6-5, with D perhaps matching TRBD2 (5 bases). This CDR3 is built from 15 residues. V lost 0 bases and J lost 2, with 11 bases in between. Germline V CDR1 and CDR2: MNHEY, SVGAGI. In nucleotides, the CDR3 is TGTGCCAGCAGTTACTCGAGCGAGGGAACCTACGAGCAGTACTTC. Residues: CASSYSSEGTYEQYF.

V and J are TRBV6-1 and TRBJ2-3; TRBD2 matches at 7 bases. Germline CDR1 and CDR2: MNHNS and SASEGT. The J segment lost 0 bases and the V segment lost 10 bases, leaving 7 bases of the junction unmatched. The CDR3 sequence is 14 residues long. CDR3 DNA sequence: TGTGCCACCTCACTGGGAGGGAGCACAGATACGCAGTATTTT. As protein: CATSLGGSTDTQYF.

This clone has more than one count but fewer than ten. J is TRBJ2-7 and V is TRBV7-9; TRBD1 is a possible D gene (5 bases). Germline V gene data show CDR1 as SEHNR and CDR2 as FQNEAQ (reference sequence). The CDR3 extends over 15 amino acids. Trimming removed 1 base from V and 5 bases from J, with 15 bases in between. In nucleotides, the CDR3 is TGTGCCAGCAGCTTAGATGGGGCTAGTCCGAACGAGCAGTACTTC. It yields the protein CASSLDGASPNEQYF. The full variable domain, with the rest looked up from reference TRBV7-9 and TRBJ2-7, is DTGVSQNPRHKITKRGQNVTFRCDPISEHNRLYWYRQTLGQGPEFLTYFQNEAQLEKSRLLSDRFSAERPKGSFSTLEIQRTEQGDSAMYLCASSLDGASPNEQYFGPGTRLTVT.

This chain connects TRBV6-5 to TRBJ2-5; D possibly corresponds to TRBD1 (6 bases). The CDR3 is made up of 16 amino acids. V was pared by 1 base and J by 1 base, with 13 bases between. The V gene's germline CDR1 is MNHEY and CDR2 SVGAGI. Here the CDR3 DNA reads TGTGCCAGCAGTTACTTGGGGGCCCGTTCCCAAGAGACCCAGTACTTC. Protein product: CASSYLGARSQETQYF.

This clone has a single count. The gene calls are TRBV5-1 and TRBJ2-7; D might be TRBD2 (6 bases). CDR1 and CDR2 (germline): SGHRS, YFSETQ. The CDR3 is 14 residues long. The V and J ends lost 4 bases and 3 bases respectively, with 14 bases between them. The DNA for the CDR3 is TGCGCCAGCAGCGTACCGGGGCGGGACTACGAGCAGTACTTC. Its protein product is CASSVPGRDYEQYF.

Only one count was recorded for this clone. The chain uses TRBV27 and TRBJ1-2, with D possibly matching TRBD1 (5 bases). The germline gives CDR1 MNHEY, CDR2 SMNVEV (reference sequence). This CDR3 is 15 amino acids long. Trimming cost V 6 bases and J 5 bases, with 19 bases left between them. The CDR3 is CASSQRTSQGYGYTF. In DNA, the CDR3 is TGTGCCAGCAGCCAAAGGACATCCCAAGGGTATGGCTACACCTTC.